This T cell receptor beta chain derives from a study of blood T cell repertoires in COVID-19 (dated by TCRdb to the early 2020s). For the wider study: The collaborator samples originated in the United States, Italy and Spain and spanned the acute and convalescent phases of COVID-19. Samples came from the ongoing ImmuneRACE study (first 160 participants) plus 1,254 subjects from 6 global collaborators. The repertoires were released in a freely available public database intended as a resource for research on the immune response to SARS-CoV-2. The prospective study material was composed of cDNA or gDNA derived from T cells, B-cell-depleted T cells, or PBMCs. Where available, HLA class I and class II types were obtained from metadata supplied by the sample provider rather than from assay-based typing. Subjects who had been exposed to COVID-19, were actively infected with it, or had recovered from it provided the deeply sampled blood TCRbeta repertoires that made up the dataset. Sample metadata almost always included a de-identified subject ID, COVID-19 status, age in years and sex.

According to the germline V gene, CDR1 reads MDHEN and CDR2 reads SYDVKM. V gives up 2 bases and J gives up 3 bases, and the segment between their germline ends measures 11 bases. The CDR3, from cysteine to phenylalanine, totals 14 residues. Here the CDR3 DNA is all that survives: 42 bases in frame from base 1. Beyond this particular receptor, the publication reports: The amount of clinical and demographic metadata varied by source and participant and was provided uncurated.

To note about this clone: It lacks a known antigen. One base away there is no much larger clone; base qualities are not given.

TCRbeta CDR3 regions were amplified from genomic DNA by means of the immunoSEQ Assay, a bias-controlled multiplex PCR. Turning to the authors' computational methods: The number of nucleated cells in each sample was estimated by amplification of reference gene primers within the assay. Sequence reads were collapsed and filtered to measure the absolute abundance of every unique TCRbeta CDR3 rearrangement. For each sample, productive Simpson clonality was calculated as the square root of Simpson's diversity index across productive rearrangements. TCRdb's version of the immuneACCESS table is confined to in-frame rearrangements and falls short of the full clone set. An unresolved V gene accounts for under half of the shortfall where checked; the remainder is of unknown origin. That table gives V, J and clone size, and the DNA gave D and trimming. The table for this sample lists 210,000 or so clones; around 89% of them were counted only once. In total, the top ten clones hold roughly 3% of the sample.

At one collaborating source in Seattle, patients were enrolled during active infection and were followed longitudinally through the course of disease. The collaborating institutions used their own protocols to collect whole blood in K2EDTA tubes. For TCRbeta analysis, collaborators shipped samples in one of three forms: frozen whole blood, isolated PBMCs, or DNA extracted from either of those sample types. The sequence was collected from a man under 40 with COVID-19, enrolled during active disease. Source material: peripheral blood. The rearranged segments are TRBV28 and TRBJ2-7; perhaps TRBD2 is the D gene, with 6 bases matching. The CDR3 in this case is CASSLDPSVYEQYF. In nucleotide form, the sequence is TGTGCCAGCAGTTTAGATCCTAGCGTCTACGAGCAGTACTTC. The CDR3, completed at both ends by the reference TRBV28 and TRBJ2-7 genes, gives the full variable domain DVKVTQSSRYLVKRTGEKVFLECVQDMDHENMFWYRQDPGLGLRLIYFSYDVKMKEKGDIPEGYSVSREKKERFSLILESASTNQTSMYLCASSLDPSVYEQYFGPGTRLTVT.